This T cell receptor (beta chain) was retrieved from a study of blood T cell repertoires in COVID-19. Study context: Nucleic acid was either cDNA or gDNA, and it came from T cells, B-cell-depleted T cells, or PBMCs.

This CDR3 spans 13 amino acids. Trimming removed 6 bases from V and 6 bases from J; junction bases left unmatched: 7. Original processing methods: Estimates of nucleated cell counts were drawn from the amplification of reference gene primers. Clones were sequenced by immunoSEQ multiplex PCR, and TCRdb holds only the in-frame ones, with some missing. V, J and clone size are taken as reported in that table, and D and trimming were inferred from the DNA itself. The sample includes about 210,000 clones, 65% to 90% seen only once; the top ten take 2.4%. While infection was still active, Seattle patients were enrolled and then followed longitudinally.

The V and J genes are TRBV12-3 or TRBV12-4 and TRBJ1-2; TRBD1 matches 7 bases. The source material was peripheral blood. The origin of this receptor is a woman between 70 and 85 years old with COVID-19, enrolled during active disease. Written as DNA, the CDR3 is TGTGCCAGCAGCTCGGACAGGAAAGATGGCTACACCTTC. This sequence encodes CASSSDRKDGYTF.